Below are 7 T cell receptor beta chains sequenced from a single sample in a study of shared clonotypes between healthy human individuals. Profiled with immunoSEQ multiplex PCR; TCRdb holds only in-frame clones, not every one. This sample has roughly 640,000 clones, with approximately 79% found just once. Sequenced material: memory CD4+ T cells sorted from blood. The subset here: CD45RA-negative fraction. The source is a woman in her 30s in good health.

This chain connects TRBV7-2 to TRBJ2-7; D gene unclear. The V gene's germline CDR1 is SGHTA and CDR2 FQGNSA. CDR3 length: 16 residues. Trimming shortened V by 0 bases and J by 9 bases, and 21 bases separated the two germline ends. CDR3 sequence: CASSLAPTVGAWLQYF. As DNA, the CDR3 is TGTGCCAGCAGCTTAGCCCCAACGGTGGGTGCTTGGCTGCAGTACTTC.

This chain connects TRBV5-6 to TRBJ2-3, with TRBD2 matching 7 bases. The CDR3 spans 15 residues. In germline, CDR1 is SGHDT, CDR2 YYEEEE. V shed 7 bases, J shed 1 base, and the junction held 9 bases outside the gene matches. CDR3 sequence reads: CASSLGGGGTDTQYF. The CDR3 DNA sequence: TGTGCCAGCTCCTTGGGGGGGGGTGGCACAGATACGCAGTATTTT.

This chain joins TRBV7-9 and TRBJ2-6; tentatively, D is TRBD1 or TRBD2 (5 bases each). The V end was cut by 6 bases, the J end by 0 bases, with 12 bases between. Per germline, CDR1 SEHNR and CDR2 FQNEAQ (reference sequence). The CDR3 totals 16 residues. The CDR3 spells CASRGDIGSGANVLTF. In DNA form, the CDR3 reads TGTGCCAGCAGGGGGGATATCGGCTCTGGGGCCAACGTCCTGACTTTC.

The V and J genes are TRBV18 and TRBJ1-2; TRBD1 matches 7 bases. The V gene's germline CDR1 is KGHSH and CDR2 LQKENI. Unmatched junction bases numbered 11, after V lost 3 bases and J lost 7 bases. The CDR3 is made up of 15 amino acids. The DNA of the CDR3 is TGTGCCAGCTCACCGAGCGCGCAGGGGGGCGGTGGCTACACCTTC. This encodes CASSPSAQGGGGYTF.

This clone has only a few counts. The V gene is TRBV6-1, the J gene TRBJ1-5; perhaps TRBD1 as D (5 bases). CDR3 length: 15 amino acids. V lost 4 bases and J 3 bases, leaving 13 bases between the germline ends. Per the germline V gene, CDR1 is MNHNS and CDR2 is SASEGT. The CDR3: CASSGIGGDNQPQHF. The CDR3 nucleotides read TGTGCCAGCAGTGGAATTGGGGGTGACAATCAGCCCCAGCATTTT.

This clone was recorded many times. The CDR3 DNA reads as TGTGCCAGCAGCCCCACCGTAATCCTAAGCGAGCAGTTCTTC. Residues: CASSPTVILSEQFF. The rearrangement joins TRBV7-6 to TRBJ2-1, with D uncertain. This CDR3 is built from 14 residues. Trimming took off 5 bases at V and 10 bases at J, with 18 bases between the two ends. In germline, CDR1 is SGHVS, CDR2 FNYEAQ.

The rearrangement links TRBV6-1 to TRBJ1-1, with 7 nucleotides matching TRBD1. The CDR3 length is 13 residues. V trimming: 5 bases; J trimming: 4 bases; junction bases outside the gene matches: 4. Germline V gene lookup returns CDR1 MNHNS and CDR2 SASEGT. The DNA for the CDR3 is TGTGCCAGCAGTACACAGGGGTCCACTGAAGCTTTCTTT. This codes for CASSTQGSTEAFF.